One sample yielded the 16 T cell receptor beta chains listed below, sequenced in a study of Graves' ophthalmopathy and Graves' hyperthyroidism. RNA transcripts were the source from which TCR beta CDR3 regions were amplified. RT-PCR in the first round used HTBI primers; a second-round multiplex PCR followed. MiXCR, applied by TCRdb to the multiplex PCR reads, yields one record per CDR3 protein. The sample includes a few hundred thousand distinct CDR3 sequences, approximately 35% seen only once; the top ten take roughly 4.5%. Sequenced: peripheral blood or thyroid tissue (not recorded which). The receptors originated from an adult man with Graves' hyperthyroidism.

This clonotype was observed many times. This rearrangement joins TRBV27 to TRBJ1-2; the match to TRBD1 covers 8 bases. This CDR3 is built from 13 residues. Unmatched junction bases numbered 6, after V lost 5 bases and J lost 7 bases. Per germline, CDR1 MNHEY and CDR2 SMNVEV (reference sequence). The CDR3 DNA is TGTGCCAGCAGTATCAGGGGGCTTGGTGGCTACACCTTC. It encodes CASSIRGLGGYTF.

The genes are TRBV2 and TRBJ2-6; tentatively, D is TRBD2 (6 bases). The germline gives CDR1 SNHLY, CDR2 FYNNEI. The V end was cut by 5 bases, the J end by 2 bases, with 13 bases between. There are 16 residues in the CDR3. CDR3 sequence: CASSSRGMAGANVLTF. DNA for the CDR3: TGTGCCAGCAGTTCCCGCGGGATGGCTGGGGCCAACGTCCTGACTTTC.

This clonotype was recorded at least ten times. The V and J genes are TRBV12-3 or TRBV12-4 and TRBJ1-5; D gene uncertain. The ends were cut back, 5 bases at V and 4 bases at J, with 12 bases in the middle. This CDR3 region has 14 residues. In nucleotides, the CDR3 is TGTGCCAGCAGTCAATCTGCAGATAATCAGCCCCAGCATTTT. As protein: CASSQSADNQPQHF.

The J gene is TRBJ1-4, the V gene TRBV25-1, with 12 bases identical to TRBD1. Trimming at V came to 4 bases and at J to 4 bases, leaving 10 bases not matched to a gene. The germline V gene encodes CDR1 MGHDK and CDR2 SYGVNS. The CDR3 covers 18 residues. The CDR3 is CASSGTGTGGQVNEKLFF. CDR3 in DNA: TGTGCCAGCAGTGGAACCGGGACAGGGGGCCAAGTTAATGAAAAACTGTTTTTT.

V gene TRBV4-1 combines with J gene TRBJ1-2; tentative D call: TRBD1 (6 bases). Trimming removed 2 bases at V and 5 bases at J, with 12 bases between. In germline, CDR1 is MGHRA, CDR2 YSYEKL. The CDR3 extends over 14 amino acids. The DNA for the CDR3 is TGCGCCAGCAGCCAATCAGCAGGGACATATGGCTACACCTTC. Translated: CASSQSAGTYGYTF.

The chain has TRBV12-3 or TRBV12-4 and TRBJ1-2; D is unclear. This CDR3 has 11 residues. Trimming left V 5 bases short and J 7 bases short, with 8 bases between. The CDR3 here is CASSHPGGYTF. CDR3 DNA: TGTGCCAGCAGTCACCCGGGTGGCTACACCTTC.

This clonotype was detected many times. V gene TRBV6-1 combines with J gene TRBJ2-7; either TRBD1 or TRBD2 may fit D (6 bases each). This CDR3 spans 14 amino acids. V shed 10 bases and J shed 3 bases, with 19 bases lying between them. Germline CDR1 and CDR2: MNHNS and SASEGT. The CDR3 DNA reads TGTGCCACCCGTCGACAGGAGGGCATCTACGAGCAGTACTTC. Amino acid sequence: CATRRQEGIYEQYF.

The CDR3: CASSPDQRSTDTQYF. CDR3 sequence (DNA): TGTGCCAGCAGCCCAGACCAGCGGAGCACAGATACGCAGTATTTT. J is TRBJ2-3 and V is TRBV3-1, with D possibly TRBD2 on 5 matching bases. V dropped 4 bases and J dropped 0 bases, with 11 bases sitting between them. This CDR3 has 15 residues. CDR1 is LGHDT, CDR2 YNNKEL, per germline (reference sequence).

In this sample, this clonotype turned up many times. The V call is TRBV7-2, the J call TRBJ1-2; D is unresolved. The CDR3 sequence is 12 residues long. Germline loops: CDR1 SGHTA, CDR2 FQGNSA. V shed 4 bases and J shed 4 bases, with 7 bases lying between them. The DNA of the CDR3 is TGTGCCAGCAGCTCAGATCGCTATGGCTACACCTTC. It codes for CASSSDRYGYTF. The full variable domain, completed using reference TRBV7-2 and TRBJ1-2, is GAGVSQSPSNKVTEKGKDVELRCDPISGHTALYWYRQSLGQGLEFLIYFQGNSAPDKSGLPSDRFSAERTGGSVSTLTIQRTQQEDSAVYLCASSSDRYGYTFGSGTRLTVV.

This clonotype was found a few times. The rearrangement links TRBV2 to TRBJ2-7; no firm D call. V lost 3 bases, J lost 2 bases, and 23 bases lay in between. Germline loops: CDR1 SNHLY, CDR2 FYNNEI. The CDR3 totals 18 residues. The CDR3 protein is CASSEGTRSAQWAYEQYF. CDR3 DNA sequence: TGTGCCAGCAGTGAGGGTACCCGTTCGGCGCAATGGGCCTACGAGCAGTACTTC. The full variable domain, with the rest looked up from reference TRBV2 and TRBJ2-7, is EPEVTQTPSHQVTQMGQEVILRCVPISNHLYFYWYRQILGQKVEFLVSFYNNEISEKSEIFDDQFSVERPDGSNFTLKIRSTKLEDSAMYFCASSEGTRSAQWAYEQYFGPGTRLTVT.

J is TRBJ1-1 and V is TRBV10-2, with D unclear. Germline lookup yields CDR1 WSHSY and CDR2 SAAADI. The CDR3 runs 14 residues. V lost 3 bases and J lost 7, with 15 bases in between. The CDR3: CASSDQLATNEAFF. In DNA, the CDR3 is TGCGCCAGCAGTGACCAGCTAGCAACTAATGAAGCTTTCTTT.

This clonotype came up many times. This sequence joins TRBV11-2 and TRBJ2-7; D may be TRBD1 (7 bases). The CDR3 has 15 residues. The germline V gene has CDR1 SGHAT and CDR2 FQNNGV. Trimming pared 8 bases from V and 2 bases from J, leaving 19 bases between. CDR3 residues: CASRSHRGGPYEQYF. The CDR3 DNA follows: TGTGCCAGCCGCAGTCACAGGGGAGGCCCCTACGAGCAGTACTTC. Looking up the rest from reference TRBV11-2 and TRBJ2-7 gives the full variable domain: EAGVAQSPRYKIIEKRQSVAFWCNPISGHATLYWYQQILGQGPKLLIQFQNNGVVDDSQLPKDRFSAERLKGVDSTLKIQPAKLEDSAVYLCASRSHRGGPYEQYFGPGTRLTVT.

The V call is TRBV5-1, the J call TRBJ2-6, with 7 bases matching TRBD2. CDR1 and CDR2 (germline): SGHRS, YFSETQ. Trimming at V came to 3 bases and at J to 2 bases, leaving 2 bases not matched to a gene. This CDR3 contains 15 residues. The CDR3 sequence is CASSSSGTGANVLTF. CDR3 coding DNA: TGCGCCAGCAGCTCGAGCGGGACTGGGGCCAACGTCCTGACTTTC. Full variable domain (rest looked up from reference TRBV5-1 and TRBJ2-6): KAGVTQTPRYLIKTRGQQVTLSCSPISGHRSVSWYQQTPGQGLQFLFEYFSETQRNKGNFPGRFSGRQFSNSRSEMNVSTLELGDSALYLCASSSSGTGANVLTFGAGSRLTVL.

Ten or more counts support this clonotype. The chain carries TRBV6-6 and TRBJ1-5, with D perhaps TRBD1 (5 bases). V was pared by 0 bases and J by 7 bases, with 13 bases between. The CDR3 totals 15 residues. The germline gives CDR1 MNHNY, CDR2 SVGAGI (reference sequence). CDR3 sequence: CASSYSTGQGQPQHF. The CDR3 region has the DNA TGTGCCAGCAGTTACTCGACTGGTCAGGGCCAGCCCCAGCATTTT.

The chain joins TRBV19 to TRBJ1-1; D is ambiguous. In germline, CDR1 is LNHDA, CDR2 SQIVND (reference sequence). Trimming stripped 9 bases from V and 5 bases from J, with 16 bases between. The CDR3 sequence is 13 residues long. The CDR3: CASSLLPRTEAFF. The CDR3 region has the DNA TGTGCCAGCAGCCTCCTGCCCCGAACTGAAGCTTTCTTT.

This chain joins TRBV5-5 and TRBJ1-2; 8 bases are shared with TRBD1. The CDR3 is made up of 14 amino acids. V lost 2 bases and J lost 4; bases outside the gene matches: 4. Per germline, CDR1 SGHKS and CDR2 YYEKEE (reference sequence). CDR3 in amino acids: CASSLPGQGYGYTF. DNA for the CDR3: TGTGCCAGCAGCTTACCTGGACAGGGCTATGGCTACACCTTC.